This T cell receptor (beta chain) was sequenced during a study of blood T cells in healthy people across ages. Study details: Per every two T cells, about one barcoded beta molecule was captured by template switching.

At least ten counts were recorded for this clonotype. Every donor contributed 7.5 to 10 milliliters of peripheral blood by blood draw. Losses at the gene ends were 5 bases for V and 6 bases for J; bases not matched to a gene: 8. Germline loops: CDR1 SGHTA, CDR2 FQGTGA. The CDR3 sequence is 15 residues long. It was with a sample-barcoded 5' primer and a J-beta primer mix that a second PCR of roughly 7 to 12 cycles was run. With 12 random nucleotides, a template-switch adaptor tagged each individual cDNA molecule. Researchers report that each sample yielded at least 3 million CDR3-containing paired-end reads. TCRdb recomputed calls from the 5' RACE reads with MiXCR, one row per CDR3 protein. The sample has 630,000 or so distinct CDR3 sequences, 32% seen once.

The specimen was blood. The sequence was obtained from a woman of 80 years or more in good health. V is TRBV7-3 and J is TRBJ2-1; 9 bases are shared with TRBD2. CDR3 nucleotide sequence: TGTGCCAGCAGCCAGGCGGGGGGGGCTCTCAATGAGCAGTTCTTC. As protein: CASSQAGGALNEQFF.